This T cell receptor (beta chain) was sequenced in a study of cytomegalovirus exposure and HLA in healthy donors. Study-level results: The study found most TCR sequences rare, yet found some public TCRs in many donors. Under in vitro conditions, a few CMV-associated chains were confirmed as specific for CMV antigens.

J lost 4 bases, V lost 0 bases, and 3 bases had no gene match. The CDR3 covers 15 residues. CDR1 is KGHSH, CDR2 LQKENI, per germline. Clones were sequenced by immunoSEQ multiplex PCR, and TCRdb holds only the in-frame ones, with some missing. The sample shows approximately 110,000 clones, roughly 94% of them seen only once. As to this clone: Its antigen is unknown.

Material for sequencing was PBMCs. V usage is TRBV18 and J usage is TRBJ2-5; 9 bases align to TRBD1. The clonotype originates from a woman aged 18-29 years in good health and CMV-seronegative. The CDR3 nucleotides read TGTGCCAGCTCACCACCCGGGACAGGGCGAGAGACCCAGTACTTC. Translating gives CASSPPGTGRETQYF.